Following are 20 T cell receptor beta chains from one sample sequenced in a study of blood T cell repertoires in COVID-19. Repertoires were generated with immunoSEQ multiplex PCR, while TCRdb's copy carries only in-frame clones and drops some. This table holds around 130,000 clones, 75% to 85% found once. The sample comprised peripheral blood. Receptor source: a human donor in a cohort sampled during active COVID-19.

The chain uses TRBV4-1 and TRBJ1-1; D unresolved. Trimming took 0 bases from V and 11 from J, leaving 13 bases between them. The germline V gene encodes CDR1 MGHRA and CDR2 YSYEKL. There are 13 residues in the CDR3. CDR3 sequence: CASSQDYRVLAFF. Here the CDR3 DNA reads TGCGCCAGCAGCCAAGATTATCGGGTTTTGGCTTTCTTT.

This chain uses TRBV3-1 (or the pseudogene TRBV3-2) with TRBJ2-2, with TRBD2 matching over 7 bases. The CDR3 runs 18 residues. Germline assignment: CDR1 LGHDT and CDR2 YNNKEL (reference sequence). The trim removed 2 bases at V and 2 bases at J, leaving 11 bases unmatched. The CDR3 here is CASSQIWSSGGNTGELFF. The CDR3 DNA reads TGTGCCAGCAGCCAAATATGGTCTAGCGGAGGAAACACCGGGGAGCTGTTTTTT.

The chain uses TRBV19 and TRBJ2-6, with a tentative D call TRBD1 (6 bases). Germline V gene sequence: CDR1 LNHDA, CDR2 SQIVND (reference sequence). V was trimmed by 3 bases and J by 3 bases, leaving 12 bases between them. The CDR3 totals 16 residues. Written as DNA, the CDR3 is TGTGCCAGTAGTATGGCGGACAGCCTTGGGGCCAACGTCCTGACTTTC. It specifies CASSMADSLGANVLTF.

The V and J genes are TRBV10-3 and TRBJ2-2, with a weak D call TRBD1 (6 bases). This CDR3 region has 14 residues. The V end was cut by 10 bases, the J end by 0 bases, with 12 bases between. The germline CDR1 and CDR2 sequences are ENHRY and SYGVKD. The CDR3 nucleotides are TGTGCCACTGAACAGGGCGCGAACACCGGGGAGCTGTTTTTT. As protein: CATEQGANTGELFF.

The chain carries TRBV9 and TRBJ2-7; 9 bases are shared with TRBD1. In germline, CDR1 is SGDLS, CDR2 YYNGEE. The CDR3 extends over 16 amino acids. V lost 2 bases and J lost 1; bases outside the gene matches: 7. The CDR3 protein is CASSVGPGTGSYEQYF. Here the CDR3 DNA reads TGTGCCAGCAGCGTTGGTCCCGGGACAGGGTCCTACGAGCAGTACTTC.

This rearrangement joins TRBV18 to TRBJ1-2; TRBD1 might be the D (6 bases). The CDR3 extends over 13 amino acids. CDR1 and CDR2 (germline): KGHSH, LQKENI. Trimming took off 2 bases at V and 6 bases at J, with 10 bases between the two ends. CDR3 loop: CASSPIRGDGYTF. The CDR3 region has the DNA TGTGCCAGCTCACCAATCAGGGGAGATGGCTACACCTTC. The full variable domain, with the rest looked up from reference TRBV18 and TRBJ1-2, is NAGVMQNPRHLVRRRGQEARLRCSPMKGHSHVYWYRQLPEEGLKFMVYLQKENIIDESGMPKERFSAEFPKEGPSILRIQQVVRGDSAAYFCASSPIRGDGYTFGSGTRLTVV.

This clone has a handful of counts. The V and J genes are TRBV2 and TRBJ2-5; TRBD2 agrees at 11 bases. The CDR3 is 15 amino acids. Unmatched junction bases numbered 4, after V lost 2 bases and J lost 5 bases. CDR1 and CDR2 (germline): SNHLY, FYNNEI. The CDR3 sequence is CASSEPSGGIETQYF. CDR3 bases: TGTGCCAGCAGTGAACCTAGCGGGGGGATTGAGACCCAGTACTTC.

This clone was detected a few times. The rearrangement uses TRBV2 and TRBJ1-1, with D perhaps TRBD1 (6 bases). The CDR3 extends over 16 amino acids. V was clipped by 3 bases and J by 1 base, with 15 bases between them. Germline CDR1 is SNHLY and CDR2 is FYNNEI. The CDR3 here is CASSEGHLDPNTEAFF. DNA for the CDR3: TGTGCCAGCAGTGAGGGACACCTTGATCCGAACACTGAAGCTTTCTTT.

This rearrangement joins TRBV5-1 to TRBJ2-7; no reliable D call. V dropped 0 bases and J dropped 3 bases, with 13 bases sitting between them. The length of the CDR3 is 15 residues. Germline CDR1 reads SGHRS; CDR2 reads YFSETQ. The CDR3 loop reads CASSLGIALLYEQYF. In nucleotides, the CDR3 is TGCGCCAGCAGCTTGGGGATAGCCCTCCTCTACGAGCAGTACTTC.

For the CDR3, the DNA is TGTGCCAGCAGCCCGGGTGTAGCCAAAAACATTCAGTACTTC. It is translated as CASSPGVAKNIQYF. The genes are TRBV14 and TRBJ2-4; D gene ambiguous. The CDR3 length is 14 residues. Looked up from germline, CDR1 is SGHDN and CDR2 is FVKESK. Trimming took off 4 bases at V and 0 bases at J, with 7 bases between the two ends. The variable domain in full, with the rest retrieved from reference TRBV14 and TRBJ2-4, is EAGVTQFPSHSVIEKGQTVTLRCDPISGHDNLYWYRRVMGKEIKFLLHFVKESKQDESGMPNNRFLAERTGGTYSTLKVQPAELEDSGVYFCASSPGVAKNIQYFGAGTRLSVL.

The chain uses TRBV28 and TRBJ1-2; perhaps TRBD1 as D (6 bases). Trimming cost V 5 bases and J 4 bases, with 17 bases left between them. Germline CDR1 is MDHEN and CDR2 is SYDVKM. The CDR3 is 15 amino acids. The CDR3 nucleotides read TGTGCCAGCAGTACGGGGGGCCCACGGGCCTATGGCTACACCTTC. Its translation: CASSTGGPRAYGYTF.

This chain uses TRBV28 with TRBJ1-6; 7 positions agree with TRBD1. The V gene's germline CDR1 is MDHEN and CDR2 SYDVKM. J gave up 4 bases and V 4 bases, and 4 bases lay outside the gene matches. The CDR3 totals 15 residues. In nucleotides, the CDR3 is TGTGCCAGCAGTTCGGGACAGAATTATAATTCACCCCTCCACTTT. Encoded protein: CASSSGQNYNSPLHF.

The chain uses TRBV5-1 and TRBJ1-4, with a weak D call TRBD1 (6 bases). Trimming removed 4 bases at V and 2 bases at J, with 9 bases between. The CDR3 runs to 14 residues. Germline CDR1 reads SGHRS; CDR2 reads YFSETQ. The CDR3 protein is CASSVTGTNEKLFF. CDR3 bases: TGCGCCAGCAGCGTTACAGGGACTAATGAAAAACTGTTTTTT.

The rearrangement uses TRBV24-1 and TRBJ2-2; TRBD1 agrees at 7 bases. The ends lost 8 bases at V and 2 bases at J; junction bases unmatched: 4. CDR3 size: 14 residues. Germline values: CDR1 KGHDR, CDR2 SFDVKD. CDR3 protein: CATKGALNTGELFF. CDR3 bases: TGTGCCACCAAGGGGGCGCTTAACACCGGGGAGCTGTTTTTT.

The genes are TRBV19 and TRBJ2-1; D uncertain. Germline CDR1 is LNHDA and CDR2 is SQIVND (reference sequence). The length of the CDR3 is 16 residues. V lost 4 bases and J 0 bases, leaving 13 bases between the germline ends. The chain's CDR3 is CASSTESTSSYNEQFF. The DNA for the CDR3 is TGTGCCAGTAGTACGGAGTCTACAAGCTCCTACAATGAGCAGTTCTTC.

The J gene is TRBJ2-3, the V gene TRBV27; D is perhaps TRBD1 (5 bases). Germline-derived CDR1 and CDR2 are MNHEY and SMNVEV (reference sequence). Trimming shortened V by 3 bases and J by 3 bases, and 10 bases separated the two germline ends. CDR3 length: 14 amino acids. DNA for the CDR3: TGTGCCAGCAGTTTCCTGGGGCCAACAGATACGCAGTATTTT. This sequence encodes CASSFLGPTDTQYF.

J is TRBJ2-1 and V is TRBV6-4, with 9 bases identical to TRBD1. Germline CDR1 MRHNA, CDR2 SNTAGT. The CDR3 runs to 13 residues. Trimming cost V 5 bases and J 9 bases; bases outside gene matches: 5. This CDR3 is CASSSGQGREQFF. CDR3 nucleotides: TGTGCCAGCAGTTCGGGACAGGGACGTGAGCAGTTCTTC.

The chain recombines TRBV3-1 (or the pseudogene TRBV3-2) with TRBJ2-3; the D gene is possibly TRBD2 (5 bases). Germline-derived CDR1 and CDR2 are LGHDT and YNNKEL (reference sequence). The CDR3 totals 15 residues. The V and J ends lost 0 bases and 3 bases respectively, with 10 bases between them. In DNA form, the CDR3 reads TGTGCCAGCAGCCAAGATCGTCGGAGGACAGATACGCAGTATTTT. This sequence encodes CASSQDRRRTDTQYF.

The J gene is TRBJ2-1, the V gene TRBV24-1, with 8 nucleotides matching TRBD1. The CDR3 contains 13 residues. The J segment lost 4 bases and the V segment lost 5 bases, leaving 0 bases of the junction unmatched. Germline CDR1 is KGHDR and CDR2 is SFDVKD. In DNA, the CDR3 is TGTGCCACCAGTGGACAGGGGTACAATGAGCAGTTCTTC. Residues: CATSGQGYNEQFF.

V gene TRBV7-2 combines with J gene TRBJ2-5; 7 bases align to TRBD2. V dropped 3 bases and J dropped 3; count of bases not matched to a gene: 7. Germline V gene sequence: CDR1 SGHTA, CDR2 FQGNSA. This CDR3 is built from 15 residues. CDR3 bases: TGTGCCAGCAGCTTCCAGGCTAGCGGTAAAGAGACCCAGTACTTC. The encoded protein is CASSFQASGKETQYF.